Described below is a single T cell receptor beta chain sequence and its context. Its antigen is unidentified. Germline CDR1 reads SGDLS; CDR2 reads YYNGEE. There are 18 residues in the CDR3. Unmatched junction bases numbered 6, after V lost 0 bases and J lost 0 bases. The data belong to a study of cytomegalovirus exposure and HLA in healthy donors. Study as a whole: Falling in the Caucasian-associated ancestry cluster were roughly 80% of approximately 410 genotyped donors.

PCR amplification relied on 60 Vbeta primers (plus 13 Jbeta primers). Measured with immunoSEQ multiplex PCR; TCRdb has only the in-frame clones, and not every one. The table includes roughly 140,000 clones, 60% to 85% detected once. Regarding the study as a whole: Exclusion as indistinguishable affected some V segments, including TRBV6-2 and TRBV6-3. Among donors in an Asian-associated ancestry cluster, a later analysis reportedly found fewer N-insertions than the roughly 610-donor mean.

The clonotype was recovered from a male donor in good health and CMV-seronegative. The material sequenced was PBMCs. This chain joins TRBV9 and TRBJ2-2, with 9 bases identical to TRBD2. The DNA for the CDR3 is TGTGCCAGCAGCGTAGGCCTAGCGGGGATGGCGAACACCGGGGAGCTGTTTTTT. Amino acid sequence: CASSVGLAGMANTGELFF.